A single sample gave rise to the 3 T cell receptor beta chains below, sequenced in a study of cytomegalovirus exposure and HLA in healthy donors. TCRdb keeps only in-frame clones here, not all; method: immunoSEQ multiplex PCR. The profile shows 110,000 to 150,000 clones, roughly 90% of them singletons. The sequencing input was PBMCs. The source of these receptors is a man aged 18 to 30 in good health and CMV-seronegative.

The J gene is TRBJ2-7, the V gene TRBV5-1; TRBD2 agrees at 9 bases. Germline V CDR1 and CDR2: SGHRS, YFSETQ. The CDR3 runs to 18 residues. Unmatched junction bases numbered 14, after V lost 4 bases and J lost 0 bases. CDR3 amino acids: CASSPRGSGGSLSYEQYF. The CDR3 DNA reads TGCGCCAGCAGCCCCCGGGGCAGCGGGGGGTCCCTCTCCTACGAGCAGTACTTC.

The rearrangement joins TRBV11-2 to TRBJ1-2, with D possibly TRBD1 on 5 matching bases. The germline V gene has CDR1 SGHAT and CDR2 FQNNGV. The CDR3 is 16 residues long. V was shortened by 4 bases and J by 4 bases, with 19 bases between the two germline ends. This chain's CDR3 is CASSSPSRGGPYGYTF. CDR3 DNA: TGTGCCAGCAGCTCCCCCTCGAGGGGAGGGCCCTATGGCTACACCTTC. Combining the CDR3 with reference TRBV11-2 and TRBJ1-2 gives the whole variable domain EAGVAQSPRYKIIEKRQSVAFWCNPISGHATLYWYQQILGQGPKLLIQFQNNGVVDDSQLPKDRFSAERLKGVDSTLKIQPAKLEDSAVYLCASSSPSRGGPYGYTFGSGTRLTVV.

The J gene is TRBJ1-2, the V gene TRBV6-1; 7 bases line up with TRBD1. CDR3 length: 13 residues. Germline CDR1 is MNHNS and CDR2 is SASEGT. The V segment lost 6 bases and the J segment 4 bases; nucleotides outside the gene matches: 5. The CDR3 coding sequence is TGTGCCAGCAGCGGACAGGCAAGCTATGGCTACACCTTC. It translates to CASSGQASYGYTF.